These 19 T cell receptor beta chains came from one sample sequenced in a study of human T cells and chemical hapten exposure (dated by TCRdb to about 2021). The protocol used for the library was RACE. Sequencer: NextSeq 500. TCRdb passed the public sequencing reads through fastp at Q25 and MiXCR, retaining productive beta sequences. CDR3 protein duplicates are merged, each entry listing the most common genes and DNA. The sample table records 150,000 to 200,000 distinct CDR3 sequences; more than 14% of these occur just once. 1.5% to 2% of the sample is taken by the ten largest. The time point label here, explained by the study, means: patch test 1, 2 weeks after DPC sensitization. The intended sense of this specimen's treatment or condition label: therapeutic diphenylcyclopropenone sensitization with weekly scalp DPC. Here the sequenced sample was whole blood, taken in connection with sensitization to the hapten diphenylcyclopropenone (DPC). The receptors derive from a woman under 40 with alopecia areata. Some clones in this sample may be carry-over from other donors' samples.

The J gene is TRBJ1-5, the V gene TRBV6-1, with D hard to call. CDR3 size: 10 residues. Germline-derived CDR1 and CDR2 are MNHNS and SASEGT. V gave up 8 bases and J gave up 12 bases, with 11 bases separating them. The chain's CDR3 is CASYLERQHF. CDR3 DNA sequence: TGTGCCAGCTACCTTGAGCGCCAGCATTTT.

The chain carries TRBV7-8 and TRBJ1-2, with TRBD1 identical over 7 bases. CDR1 and CDR2 from the germline V gene are SGHVS and FQNEAQ. The CDR3 contains 14 residues. The V gene end was trimmed by 2 bases and the J gene end by 6 bases; junction bases not matched to a gene: 6. This chain's CDR3 is CASSLWQGGDGYTF. CDR3 in DNA: TGTGCCAGCAGCTTATGGCAGGGGGGCGATGGCTACACCTTC.

This clonotype was detected only a few times. The chain combines TRBV11-2 with TRBJ2-1; perhaps TRBD2 as D (5 bases). Germline V gene data show CDR1 as SGHAT and CDR2 as FQNNGV. Trimming took 0 bases from V and 4 from J, leaving 13 bases between them. CDR3 length: 16 amino acids. CDR3: CASSLDGNIGYNEQFF. The CDR3, as DNA: TGTGCCAGCAGCTTAGACGGGAACATAGGGTACAATGAGCAGTTCTTC.

This clonotype has only a few counts. This chain links TRBV6-5 with TRBJ2-5; the D gene is possibly TRBD2 (5 bases). Trimming took off 2 bases at V and 1 base at J, with 11 bases between the two ends. Germline assignment: CDR1 MNHEY and CDR2 SVGAGI. This CDR3 region has 15 residues. This chain's CDR3 is CASSYDAGFQETQYF. DNA for the CDR3: TGTGCCAGCAGTTACGATGCGGGTTTCCAAGAGACCCAGTACTTC.

The sample holds many counts of this clonotype. V and J are TRBV20-1 and TRBJ2-1; TRBD2 matches 13 bases. Per germline, CDR1 DFQATT and CDR2 SNEGSKA (reference sequence). V dropped 4 bases and J dropped 3; count of bases not matched to a gene: 6. The CDR3 loop spans 16 amino acids. The CDR3 DNA follows: TGCAGTGCTACGGGACTAGCGGGGATGTTCTACAATGAGCAGTTCTTC. Translated: CSATGLAGMFYNEQFF.

The CDR3 here is CASHGLAGDEQYF. The CDR3 bases are TGTGCCAGTCACGGACTAGCGGGAGACGAGCAGTACTTC. The J gene is TRBJ2-7, the V gene TRBV10-3; 13 positions match TRBD2. The CDR3 is 13 amino acids. The V gene end was trimmed by 10 bases and the J gene end by 5 bases; junction bases not matched to a gene: 5. Germline CDR1 ENHRY, CDR2 SYGVKD.

This chain connects TRBV11-2 to TRBJ2-2; unclear D gene. The V gene lost 2 bases and the J gene lost 9 bases, with 4 bases spanning the gap. CDR3 length: 11 residues. CDR1 is SGHAT and CDR2 is FQNNGV in the germline V gene. The CDR3 sequence is CASSLSRELFF. The CDR3, as DNA: TGTGCCAGCAGCTTAAGTCGGGAGCTGTTTTTT.

In its sample, this clonotype was seen a few times. V usage is TRBV2 and J usage is TRBJ1-1, with D possibly TRBD1 on 5 matching bases. V lost 4 bases and J 11 bases, leaving 14 bases between the germline ends. The CDR3 has 12 amino acids. Germline assignment: CDR1 SNHLY and CDR2 FYNNEI. For the CDR3, the DNA is TGTGCCAGCAGTGTGTTCGAGGGGCAGGCTTTCTTT. Translation: CASSVFEGQAFF.

As DNA, the CDR3 is TGTGCCAGCGGAGGCAAGACCCCCACCGGGGAGCTGTTTTTT. This codes for CASGGKTPTGELFF. The V gene is TRBV7-3, the J gene TRBJ2-2, with D tentatively TRBD2 (5 bases). The CDR3 sequence is 14 residues long. V dropped 8 bases and J dropped 4 bases, with 14 bases sitting between them. Germline loops: CDR1 SGHTA, CDR2 FQGTGA. Filled out from reference TRBV7-3 and TRBJ2-2, the complete variable domain reads GAGVSQTPSNKVTEKGKYVELRCDPISGHTALYWYRQSLGQGPEFLIYFQGTGAADDSGLPNDRFFAVRPEGSVSTLKIQRTERGDSAVYLCASGGKTPTGELFFGEGSRLTVL.

A few counts support this clonotype. The gene calls are TRBV10-3 and TRBJ1-3; D unclear. CDR1 and CDR2 from the germline V gene are ENHRY and SYGVKD. This CDR3 contains 15 residues. V was shortened by 8 bases and J by 0 bases, with 14 bases between the two germline ends. This CDR3 reads CAIGPQVSSGNTIYF. DNA of the CDR3: TGTGCCATCGGGCCTCAAGTCTCCTCTGGAAACACCATATATTTT.

There are a few counts of this clonotype. J is TRBJ2-3 and V is TRBV25-1, with 9 bases aligning to TRBD1. The CDR3 is made up of 14 amino acids. J was trimmed by 5 bases and V by 4 bases; bases with no gene match: 4. The V gene's germline CDR1 is MGHDK and CDR2 SYGVNS. CDR3 amino acids: CASSAYRGQDTQYF. The DNA for the CDR3 is TGTGCCAGCAGTGCTTACAGGGGGCAAGATACGCAGTATTTT.

The V call is TRBV6-6, the J call TRBJ2-1; D uncertain. Germline CDR1 and CDR2: MNHNY and SVGAGI (reference sequence). With 5 bases removed from V and 7 bases from J, the gap between germline ends came to 9 bases. This CDR3 region has 12 residues. CDR3 nucleotides: TGTGCCAGCAGTCCAGGACCTAATGAGCAGTTCTTC. Its protein is CASSPGPNEQFF.

The CDR3 region has the DNA TGTGCCATCAGTGAAGGGGGGCCCCTTAACAATGAGCAGTTCTTC. This gives the protein CAISEGGPLNNEQFF. The chain has TRBV10-3 and TRBJ2-1; D tentatively fits TRBD1 or TRBD2 (6 bases each). The CDR3 contains 15 residues. V was cut by 3 bases and J by 5 bases, with 14 bases left in between. CDR1 and CDR2 (germline): ENHRY, SYGVKD.

This clonotype was detected ten times or more. The genes are TRBV28 and TRBJ1-6; 10 bases fit TRBD1. The junction had 8 bases not matched to a gene; V was cut back by 5 bases and J by 10 bases. There are 15 residues in the CDR3. CDR1 and CDR2 (germline): MDHEN, SYDVKM. The CDR3 is CASSLLTGGYSPLHF. CDR3 nucleotides: TGTGCCAGCAGTCTACTGACAGGGGGCTACTCACCCCTCCACTTT.

This clonotype was observed many times. The chain links TRBV27 to TRBJ2-5; D ambiguous. CDR1 is MNHEY and CDR2 is SMNVEV in the germline V gene (reference sequence). This CDR3 is built from 13 residues. Trimming took off 4 bases at V and 4 bases at J, with 10 bases between the two ends. The CDR3 DNA is TGTGCCAGCAGTTATCGGCGAGGAGAGACCCAGTACTTC. Translation gives CASSYRRGETQYF.

The gene calls are TRBV6-5 and TRBJ2-1; possibly TRBD1 for D (6 bases). Per germline, CDR1 MNHEY and CDR2 SVGAGI. This CDR3 is built from 14 residues. V lost 6 bases and J lost 7, with 16 bases in between. The CDR3 region has the DNA TGTGCCAGCAGGGCACAGGGTGGGCGGAATGAGCAGTTCTTC. Amino acids: CASRAQGGRNEQFF.

V gene TRBV6-5 combines with J gene TRBJ2-6; TRBD1 is a possible D gene (6 bases). The CDR3 has 15 residues. Germline loops: CDR1 MNHEY, CDR2 SVGAGI. Trimming removed 6 bases from V and 0 bases from J, with 9 bases in between. The CDR3 DNA reads TGTGCCAGCAGCGGACAGCTCTCTGGGGCCAACGTCCTGACTTTC. It specifies CASSGQLSGANVLTF.

This clonotype was counted a single time. The gene calls are TRBV2 and TRBJ1-2; D call uncertain. CDR3 length: 14 residues. Trimming stripped 3 bases from V and 7 bases from J, with 15 bases between. CDR1 is SNHLY and CDR2 is FYNNEI in the germline V gene. CDR3 coding DNA: TGTGCCAGCAGTGATCATGGATCCTGGTCTGGCTACACCTTC. Protein product: CASSDHGSWSGYTF.

This clonotype has a handful of counts. The chain has TRBV5-1 and TRBJ2-3; 12 nucleotides agree with TRBD2. This CDR3 comprises 17 residues. Trimming took 0 bases from V and 0 from J; bases not matched to a gene: 2. Germline V CDR1 and CDR2: SGHRS, YFSETQ. The CDR3 sequence is CASSLGLAGASTDTQYF. CDR3 in DNA: TGCGCCAGCAGCTTGGGACTAGCGGGGGCCAGCACAGATACGCAGTATTTT.